The present TCR beta chain was sequenced within a study of T cells after yellow fever vaccination. TCRdb ran MiXCR on the 5' RACE reads and lists one entry per CDR3 protein. This table holds 500,000 to 650,000 distinct CDR3 sequences, about 12% found once. This clonotype was found a few times. The sequence came from a man between 25 and 39 years old who received the YFV17D yellow fever vaccine. The sequenced sample was PBMCs, obtained on the day of the yellow fever booster vaccination.

The DNA for the CDR3 is TGCGCCAGCAGCCAATCGTCGAGTGGCGCCTATAATTCACCCCTCCACTTT. Amino acid sequence: CASSQSSSGAYNSPLHF. V gene TRBV4-3 combines with J gene TRBJ1-6; D unresolved. The CDR3 extends over 17 amino acids. CDR1 is LGHNA, CDR2 YSLEER, per germline. Trimming took 2 bases from V and 2 from J, leaving 13 bases between them.